Given below is one T cell receptor beta chain in context. The antigen is unknown. Healthy Caucasian donors formed the entire cohort. This sample is drawn from a study of identical twins. General study points: Compared with unrelated sharing, twin-shared out-of-frame alpha sequences had more low-probability sequences.

Template switching added a universal primer site, and cDNA bore unique molecular identifiers. TCRdb re-derived calls from the 5' RACE reads in MiXCR, one entry per CDR3 protein. The sample has roughly 490,000 distinct CDR3 sequences, more than 13% seen once; the top ten hold more than 0.8%. The same specimen was also included in a second study, on yellow fever vaccine responses in identical twins. That publication notes: It has been reported that, in twins, the vaccine T cell response seemed partly convergent and partly personalized.

Sequencing used CD4+ T cells sorted from blood. The receptor comes from a woman aged 18-29 years in good health.

The CDR3 nucleotides read TGTGCCAGCAGCTTAGAACAGGACTACGAGCAGTACTTC. Translating gives CASSLEQDYEQYF. V and J are TRBV7-9 and TRBJ2-7; D perhaps matches TRBD1 (5 bases). The germline V and J ends were trimmed by 1 base and 3 bases, with 7 bases remaining between them. From germline, CDR1 is SEHNR and CDR2 FQNEAQ (reference sequence). The CDR3 length is 13 residues.